Listed below are T cell receptor beta chains from one sample, sequenced in a study of T cell repertoires in cytomegalovirus infection. TCRdb ran MiXCR on the reads and lists one entry per CDR3 protein. The data contain around 800,000 distinct CDR3 sequences, 32% of them singletons. No cognate antigen is known for these TCRs. The source material was cultured CD8+ T cells from PBMCs, sampled from culture after CMV antigen stimulation. The receptors shown here come from a human donor in good health (CMV status not recorded). Some clones in this sample may be carry-over from other donors' samples. CDR3s include the opening cysteine and the closing phenylalanine or tryptophan.

J gene	V gene	CDR3 protein
TRBJ2-1	TRBV7-8	CASSLVQGAHYNEQFF
TRBJ2-5	TRBV7-9	CASSLARTQETQYF
TRBJ2-5	TRBV29-1	CSAVDPDRGQYF
TRBJ2-3	TRBV6-6	CASSYSKGASPTDTQYF
TRBJ2-1	TRBV7-6	CASTVGPVYNEQFF
TRBJ2-1	TRBV12-5	CASGLAESGEQFF
TRBJ2-7	TRBV11-2	CASSLFVAWDPYEQYF
TRBJ2-2	TRBV5-5	CASSLASRGRTGELFF
TRBJ2-2	TRBV5-6	CASSLFPSRNTGELFF
TRBJ2-1	TRBV7-6	CASSLGVVGDSSYNEQFF
TRBJ2-1	TRBV7-6	CASSLYLGQNTYNEQFF
TRBJ1-2	TRBV4-1	CASSQRDRGFEVYGYTF
TRBJ1-1	TRBV4-1	CTSSQGAGARTEAFF
TRBJ2-7	TRBV6-2/TRBV6-3	CASSFGVIYEQYF
TRBJ1-5	TRBV27	CASSTRGGSDQPQHF
TRBJ2-1	TRBV6-5	CASSYSVGLARNEQFF
TRBJ2-3	TRBV2	CASSEIATEGGTDTQYF
TRBJ2-3	TRBV7-2	CASSFNRGFLEGDTQYF
TRBJ2-1	TRBV6-6	CASQGGAKPYNEQFF
TRBJ2-2	TRBV10-3	CAISELAPGELFF
TRBJ1-5	TRBV7-6	CASSLKTGFNQPQHF
TRBJ2-3	TRBV19	CASSMEVGLGDTQYF
TRBJ2-7	TRBV27	CASSSRTDEQYF
TRBJ2-3	TRBV27	CASSLHNSGTDTQYF
TRBJ1-5	TRBV18	CASSPSGMGNQPQHF
TRBJ2-1	TRBV10-3	CAISEPGTGAYNEQFF
TRBJ1-2	TRBV6-6	CASSPNYGYSF
TRBJ2-1	TRBV7-9	CASTPGHILYNEQFF
TRBJ2-3	TRBV20-1	CSAPPLDQAGTDTQYF
TRBJ2-2	TRBV6-5	CASSKHRGPGGELFF